This passage covers 11 T cell receptor beta chains from one sample sequenced in a study of T cells in women clearing cervical HPV infection. Method: immunoSEQ multiplex PCR; TCRdb's copy keeps in-frame clones and lacks some. The table for this sample gives roughly 45,000 clones. The sequenced material came from blood buffy coat. The receptor set was obtained from a woman between 18 and 75 years old with a cervical HPV16 infection that either progressed to CIN3+ or cleared (not recorded which).

CDR3 DNA, as far as it was read: TGTGCCAGCAGGGAGGGTTTGTGGAACACTGAA. It translates to CASREGLWNTE. Given in full, the CDR3 is CASREGLWNTEAFF. The chain couples TRBV2 to TRBJ1-1; D gene unclear. The read halts 3 residues ahead of the CDR3 end, with the missing end drawn from the germline J gene. Deletions cut 6 bases from V and 1 base from J, with 12 bases between. Germline CDR1 and CDR2: SNHLY and FYNNEI. The CDR3 has 14 residues. The full variable domain, in which reference TRBV2 and TRBJ1-1 provide the parts outside the CDR3, is EPEVTQTPSHQVTQMGQEVILRCVPISNHLYFYWYRQILGQKVEFLVSFYNNEISEKSEIFDDQFSVERPDGSNFTLKIRSTKLEDSAMYFCASREGLWNTEAFFGQGTRLTVV.

Concerning this clone itself: Read coverage stops 3 residues before the CDR3 terminus; the germline J gene supplies the remainder. The chain has TRBV20-1 and TRBJ1-2, with a possible D match to TRBD1 (6 bases). The germline V gene encodes CDR1 DFQATT and CDR2 SNEGSKA (reference sequence). Trimming shortened V by 5 bases and J by 6 bases, and 7 bases separated the two germline ends. The length of the CDR3 is 10 residues. The CDR3: CSAYRDGYTF. The DNA read from the CDR3 is TGCAGTGCTTACAGGGATGGC.

With respect to this clone: Read data end 3 residues before the CDR3 end; the end is taken from the germline J gene. The chain is built from TRBV6-1 and TRBJ2-7; weak D call: TRBD2 (7 bases). The V end was cut by 0 bases, the J end by 2 bases, with 8 bases between. This CDR3 is built from 14 residues. Looked up from germline, CDR1 is MNHNS and CDR2 is SASEGT. CDR3 bases read: TGTGCCAGCAGTGAAGCCGGGGGGCCCTACGAG. Protein product: CASSEAGGPYE. In full, the CDR3 reads CASSEAGGPYEQYF.

About this clone: The sequenced fragment ends 3 residues before the CDR3 boundary, so the rest is inferred from the germline J gene. The gene calls are TRBV18 and TRBJ2-4; D possibly corresponds to TRBD2 (7 bases). Looked up from germline, CDR1 is KGHSH and CDR2 is LQKENI. CDR3 length: 13 amino acids. The sequenced part of the CDR3 DNA is TGTGCCAGCTCACCAGAGGGGGACTATGGT. Translation gives CASSPEGDYG. The complete CDR3 reads CASSPEGDYGQYF. Using reference TRBV18 and TRBJ2-4 for the parts outside the CDR3, the full variable domain is NAGVMQNPRHLVRRRGQEARLRCSPMKGHSHVYWYRQLPEEGLKFMVYLQKENIIDESGMPKERFSAEFPKEGPSILRIQQVVRGDSAAYFCASSPEGDYGQYFGAGTRLSVL.

Comments on this clone: The CDR3 is cut off 3 residues early in the read; its end comes from the germline J gene. The V gene is TRBV6-2 or TRBV6-3, the J gene TRBJ2-6; D ambiguous. The germline gives CDR1 MNHEY, CDR2 SVGEGT. This CDR3 region has 12 residues. Trimming stripped 7 bases from V and 3 bases from J, with 4 bases between. This CDR3 is CASKGGANVLTF. CDR3 bases read: TGTGCCAGCAAGGGTGGGGCCAACGTC.

With respect to this clone: The sequenced fragment ends 3 residues before the CDR3 boundary, so the rest is inferred from the germline J gene. The chain employs TRBV2 and TRBJ1-2; no clear D gene. The CDR3 is made up of 13 amino acids. Germline V gene sequence: CDR1 SNHLY, CDR2 FYNNEI. The CDR3 sequence: CASSGYFTDTYTF. Incomplete CDR3 DNA: TGTGCCAGCAGTGGGTACTTCACAGATACC. The full variable domain, with the rest looked up from reference TRBV2 and TRBJ1-2, is EPEVTQTPSHQVTQMGQEVILRCVPISNHLYFYWYRQILGQKVEFLVSFYNNEISEKSEIFDDQFSVERPDGSNFTLKIRSTKLEDSAMYFCASSGYFTDTYTFGSGTRLTVV.

CDR3 protein: CASSSGGQGMREQYF. The sequenced CDR3 bases are TGTGCCAGTAGTAGTGGTGGGCAGGGAATGCGCGAG. The chain has TRBV19 and TRBJ2-7; D is possibly TRBD1 (5 bases). The CDR3 is cut off 3 residues early in the read; its end comes from the germline J gene. V lost 4 bases to trimming and J lost 6 bases, with 19 bases between them. Per the germline V gene, CDR1 is LNHDA and CDR2 is SQIVND (reference sequence). The CDR3 has 15 amino acids.

As for this clone: The read terminates 3 residues before the CDR3 end, so the remaining end is supplied by the germline J gene. The chain has TRBV6-2 or TRBV6-3 and TRBJ2-7; 7 nucleotides match TRBD2. This CDR3 spans 14 amino acids. Germline V gene data show CDR1 as MNHEY and CDR2 as SVGEGT. The ends lost 8 bases at V and 1 base at J; junction bases unmatched: 8. The DNA read from the CDR3 is TGTGCCAGCGGAATAGCGGGTTTTTCCTACGAG. Translating it yields CASGIAGFSYE. The entire CDR3 protein is CASGIAGFSYEQYF.

Points on this clone: The DNA ends 3 residues before the CDR3 does, and the rest of the CDR3 is filled in from the germline J gene. V usage is TRBV5-1 and J usage is TRBJ2-5; 8 nucleotides agree with TRBD2. The ends lost 2 bases at V and 4 bases at J; junction bases unmatched: 4. The CDR3 has 14 residues. Germline V lookup: CDR1 SGHRS, CDR2 YFSETQ. CDR3: CASSLGAGAETQYF. The covered CDR3 bases are TGCGCCAGCAGCTTAGGAGCGGGAGCAGAGACC.

Remarks on this clone: From the germline J gene comes the end of the CDR3, since the read stops 3 residues before it. The genes are TRBV19 and TRBJ1-2, with a tentative D call TRBD1 (5 bases). This CDR3 contains 16 residues. CDR1 and CDR2 from the germline V gene are LNHDA and SQIVND (reference sequence). This CDR3 is CASGKRGTNLYNDYTF. The DNA read from the CDR3 is TGTGCCAGTGGAAAGCGGGGGACCAACCTGTACAATGAC.

As concerns this clone: The read falls 3 residues short of the CDR3 end, and the missing part is taken from the germline J gene. V gene TRBV5-1 combines with J gene TRBJ2-7; TRBD1 might be the D (5 bases). CDR3 length: 16 amino acids. Germline CDR1 reads SGHRS; CDR2 reads YFSETQ. Trimming pared 3 bases from V and 4 bases from J, leaving 20 bases between. Incomplete CDR3 DNA: TGCGCCAGCAGCTGGGGTGACAGATCCTTCGAATACGAG. Translation: CASSWGDRSFEYE. The full CDR3 is CASSWGDRSFEYEQYF.